The entry that follows covers one T cell receptor beta chain sequence. The sample is drawn from a study of blood T cell repertoires in COVID-19. The assay was immunoSEQ multiplex PCR, and TCRdb's table has in-frame clones only and misses some. Among around 480,000 clones listed, more than 70% were seen once. The clonotype originates from a woman aged 45 to 65 with COVID-19, enrolled during active disease. Source material: peripheral blood.

The CDR3 DNA reads as TGTGCCAGCAGTATTGACAGGGGGCCGGATGGCTACACCTTC. This codes for CASSIDRGPDGYTF. This sequence joins TRBV2 and TRBJ1-2; TRBD1 agrees at 10 bases. The trim removed 5 bases at V and 6 bases at J, leaving 6 bases unmatched. Germline values: CDR1 SNHLY, CDR2 FYNNEI. This CDR3 contains 14 residues.